This paragraph covers one TCR beta chain sequence. The data were produced by immunoSEQ multiplex PCR, yet TCRdb's version contains in-frame clones alone and is incomplete. The repertoire includes fewer than 50,000 clones, roughly 83% of them detected once, and roughly 15% sits in the top ten. This record belongs to a study of blood T cell repertoires in COVID-19. Study details: Acute and convalescent COVID-19 samples came from the United States, Italy and Spain.

V dropped 6 bases and J dropped 0 bases, with 11 bases sitting between them. Germline-derived CDR1 and CDR2 are ENHRY and SYGVKD. The length of the CDR3 is 14 residues. The chain employs TRBV10-3 and TRBJ1-2, with a tentative D call TRBD1 (5 bases). Sequenced material: peripheral blood. This clonotype was obtained from a human donor in a cohort sampled during active COVID-19. The CDR3 DNA reads TGTGCCATCAGGGAGGACAACACTAACTATGGCTACACCTTC. Its translation is CAIREDNTNYGYTF.